This entry lists 7 T cell receptor beta chains sequenced from one sample in a study of radiotherapy plus CTLA-4 blockade in lung cancer. TCRdb's copy holds only in-frame clones and misses some; the assay was immunoSEQ multiplex PCR. Of some 110,000 clones listed, roughly 86% are singletons. The sequencing used peripheral blood, collected from a patient treated with radiotherapy plus ipilimumab. Receptor source: a human donor with non-small cell lung cancer that progressed on radiotherapy plus ipilimumab. Some clones in this sample may be carry-over from other donors' samples.

This chain joins TRBV6-4 and TRBJ1-5; TRBD1 is a possible D gene (5 bases). CDR1 and CDR2 from the germline V gene are MRHNA and SNTAGT. The length of the CDR3 is 14 residues. Deletions cut 6 bases from V and 3 bases from J, with 12 bases between. CDR3 sequence (DNA): TGTGCCAGCAGCCCCGGGGGGGACAATCAGCCCCAGCATTTT. It yields the protein CASSPGGDNQPQHF.

The chain uses TRBV18 and TRBJ2-5; tentative D call: TRBD2 (5 bases). Germline V lookup: CDR1 KGHSH, CDR2 LQKENI. This CDR3 is 13 amino acids long. Trimming removed 4 bases at V and 2 bases at J, with 8 bases between. CDR3 DNA sequence: TGTGCCAGCTCACTAGCGTGGCAAGAGACCCAGTACTTC. As protein: CASSLAWQETQYF.

The rearrangement joins TRBV25-1 to TRBJ1-6; possible D gene TRBD1, 6 bases. V gave up 6 bases and J gave up 9 bases, with 18 bases separating them. CDR3 length equals 15 residues. CDR1 is MGHDK, CDR2 SYGVNS, per germline. CDR3: CASSLAGGLGSPLHF. The CDR3 DNA is TGTGCCAGCAGCCTCGCTGGGGGGCTAGGTTCACCCCTCCACTTT. Based on the CDR3 plus reference TRBV25-1 and TRBJ1-6, the full variable domain is EADIYQTPRYLVIGTGKKITLECSQTMGHDKMYWYQQDPGMELHLIHYSYGVNSTEKGDLSSESTVSRIRTEHFPLTLESARPSHTSQYLCASSLAGGLGSPLHFGNGTRLTVT.

V and J are TRBV2 and TRBJ1-2; TRBD1 matches 12 bases. This CDR3 comprises 16 residues. Trimming cost V 6 bases and J 3 bases; bases outside gene matches: 8. CDR1 is SNHLY, CDR2 FYNNEI, per germline. The CDR3 here is CASSRGTGGGDYGYTF. In DNA form, the CDR3 reads TGTGCCAGCAGCCGCGGGACAGGGGGCGGGGACTATGGCTACACCTTC. Looking up the rest from reference TRBV2 and TRBJ1-2 gives the full variable domain: EPEVTQTPSHQVTQMGQEVILRCVPISNHLYFYWYRQILGQKVEFLVSFYNNEISEKSEIFDDQFSVERPDGSNFTLKIRSTKLEDSAMYFCASSRGTGGGDYGYTFGSGTRLTVV.

CDR3 nucleotide sequence: TGTGCCAGCAGCTGGAAAGTCAGCTTATATGGCTACACCTTC. It specifies CASSWKVSLYGYTF. The chain is built from TRBV7-2 and TRBJ1-2; the D is unclear. V shed 4 bases and J shed 5 bases, with 14 bases lying between them. Germline-derived CDR1 and CDR2 are SGHTA and FQGNSA. This CDR3 region has 14 residues.

V and J are TRBV10-3 and TRBJ1-1; possibly TRBD1 for D (5 bases). Deletions cut 8 bases from V and 3 bases from J, with 22 bases between. CDR1 is ENHRY and CDR2 is SYGVKD in the germline V gene. CDR3 length equals 16 residues. CDR3 in amino acids: CAIHPGGQGYYTEAFF. In DNA, the CDR3 is TGTGCCATCCACCCGGGGGGTCAAGGGTATTACACTGAAGCTTTCTTT.

The V call is TRBV6-5, the J call TRBJ2-2; D is perhaps TRBD2 (6 bases). Germline-derived CDR1 and CDR2 are MNHEY and SVGAGI. The CDR3 totals 14 residues. V was shortened by 5 bases and J by 4 bases, with 11 bases between the two germline ends. CDR3 DNA: TGTGCCAGCAGTAGGACTATTCGCACCGGGGAGCTGTTTTTT. Protein: CASSRTIRTGELFF.